The rows below give T cell receptor beta chains drawn from one sample of a study of CD8 T cells in ankylosing spondylitis. Using its own MiXCR run on the 5' RACE reads, TCRdb lists one record per CDR3 protein. Of 800,000 to 900,000 distinct CDR3 sequences listed, 12% are singletons. Source material: blood, either unsorted or a sorted T cell fraction (not recorded which). All receptors come from a male donor with ankylosing spondylitis. CDR3s include the opening cysteine and the closing phenylalanine or tryptophan. A D gene is named only where the DNA matches it firmly. The size entry is marked missing in some rows and otherwise reads once, few, many or a size class.

j_call d_call clone_size v_call cdr3_aa cdr3_nt
TRBJ2-2 . . TRBV24-1 CATSDSTRAHGELFF TGTGCCACCAGTGATTCGACAAGGGCCCACGGGGAGCTGTTTTTT
TRBJ2-1 TRBD2 . TRBV5-4 CASRFGMTSGNNEQFF TGTGCCAGCAGGTTTGGGATGACTAGCGGAAACAATGAGCAGTTCTTC
TRBJ2-7 . few TRBV18 CASSPMGFVEQYF TGTGCCAGCTCACCAATGGGTTTCGTCGAGCAGTACTTC
TRBJ2-1 . few TRBV20-1 CSAREIIRRQFF TGCAGTGCTAGAGAAATCATCCGTAGGCAGTTCTTC
TRBJ1-1 TRBD1 many TRBV20-1 CSARDPGQRTFF TGCAGTGCTAGAGATCCGGGACAGAGGACTTTCTTT
TRBJ2-3 . . TRBV6-1 CASSLGTLSSTDTQYF TGTGCCAGCAGTCTAGGGACATTGTCTAGCACAGATACGCAGTATTTT
TRBJ1-2 . few TRBV27 CASSLRRLDGYTF TGTGCCAGCAGTTTAAGACGGTTGGATGGCTACACCTTC
TRBJ2-1 . . TRBV20-1 CSARRTEEQFF TGCAGTGCTAGAAGGACTGAGGAGCAGTTCTTC
TRBJ1-3 TRBD1 few TRBV20-1 CSAKIPGQRNTIYF TGCAGTGCTAAAATTCCGGGACAGAGAAACACCATATATTTT
TRBJ1-4 . . TRBV12-3/TRBV12-4 CASSLAGATNEKLFF TGTGCCAGCAGTTTAGCGGGGGCGACTAATGAAAAACTGTTTTTT
TRBJ2-7 . . TRBV4-1 CASSHAGVTLRSYEQYF TGCGCCAGCAGCCACGCTGGGGTCACCCTCCGGTCCTACGAGCAGTACTTC
TRBJ2-1 . . TRBV18 CASSPTRGSSYNEQFF TGTGCCAGCTCACCGACCCGGGGAAGCTCCTACAATGAGCAGTTCTTC
TRBJ1-5 . many TRBV24-1 CATSDRTSADQPQHF TGTGCCACCAGTGATAGGACCTCCGCGGATCAGCCCCAGCATTTT
TRBJ1-2 . . TRBV5-1 CASSAQIPHGYTF TGCGCCAGCAGCGCCCAGATTCCCCATGGCTACACCTTC
TRBJ1-2 . few TRBV12-3/TRBV12-4 CASTPYGTLYGYTF TGTGCCAGCACCCCATACGGGACACTCTATGGCTACACCTTC
TRBJ2-2 TRBD1 few TRBV5-1 CASRTIGGANTGELFF TGCGCCAGTCGGACCATAGGGGGCGCGAACACCGGGGAGCTGTTTTTT
TRBJ2-5 . . TRBV20-1 CTARGRGDWWSIGETQYF TGCACCGCCAGGGGCAGGGGCGATTGGTGGTCGATTGGAGAGACCCAGTACTTC
TRBJ1-1 TRBD1 many TRBV10-3 CAISPAGQRNTEAFF TGTGCCATCAGTCCCGCGGGACAGAGGAACACTGAAGCTTTCTTT
TRBJ2-1 . . TRBV12-3/TRBV12-4 CASTLSEGYNEQFF TGTGCCAGCACCTTATCGGAGGGATACAATGAGCAGTTCTTC
TRBJ1-1 . few TRBV4-3 CASSQMGGSRTEAFF TGCGCCAGCAGCCAAATGGGGGGGTCTCGCACTGAAGCTTTCTTT
TRBJ2-2 . . TRBV3-1 CASRRRGANTGELFF TGTGCCAGCAGGCGGAGAGGGGCGAACACCGGGGAGCTGTTTTTT
TRBJ1-5 . many TRBV20-1 CSAEMGNQPQHF TGCAGTGCCGAGATGGGAAATCAGCCCCAGCATTTT
TRBJ1-1 . many TRBV7-2 CASSSRGGDTEAFF TGTGCCAGCAGCTCCCGTGGGGGAGACACTGAAGCTTTCTTT
TRBJ2-3 TRBD2 many TRBV27 CASSGLAGGDTQYF TGTGCCAGCAGTGGACTAGCGGGAGGCGATACGCAGTATTTT
TRBJ2-1 . few TRBV27 CASSLYRLDEQFF TGTGCCAGCAGTTTATACCGGTTGGATGAGCAGTTCTTC
TRBJ2-1 . few TRBV7-3 CASSLRSEGNEQFF TGTGCCAGCAGCTTAAGGTCGGAGGGAAATGAGCAGTTCTTC
TRBJ2-2 TRBD1 . TRBV18 CASSPRGGQGNTGELFF TGTGCCAGCTCACCACGAGGAGGACAGGGGAACACCGGGGAGCTGTTTTTT
TRBJ2-5 TRBD2 . TRBV7-8 CASSIQRGGQGETQYF TGTGCCAGCAGCATACAGCGGGGGGGCCAGGGAGAGACCCAGTACTTC
TRBJ2-1 TRBD1 . TRBV12-3/TRBV12-4 CASSLLQGWNEQFF TGTGCCAGCAGTTTACTACAGGGGTGGAATGAGCAGTTCTTC
TRBJ2-3 TRBD2 . TRBV5-5 CASSPGGADLSSTQYF TGTGCCAGCAGTCCGGGGGGGGCGGATCTCTCTAGTACGCAGTATTTT
TRBJ2-1 TRBD2 . TRBV6-6 CASSPPGGVEQFF TGTGCCAGCAGTCCCCCGGGGGGGGTTGAGCAGTTCTTC
TRBJ2-5 . few TRBV20-1 CSARRAIQETQYF TGCAGTGCTAGAAGGGCCATACAAGAGACCCAGTACTTC
TRBJ1-6 . many TRBV20-1 CSAMGGTNSPLHF TGCAGTGCCATGGGGGGAACAAATTCACCCCTCCACTTT
TRBJ1-5 . . TRBV7-8 CASSLGGTANQPQHF TGTGCCAGCAGCTTAGGAGGGACTGCGAATCAGCCCCAGCATTTT
TRBJ2-7 TRBD2 many TRBV19 CASSYLAGAYEQYF TGTGCCAGTAGTTATCTAGCGGGAGCTTACGAGCAGTACTTC
TRBJ1-6 . many TRBV9 CASSQGIQNSPLHF TGTGCCAGCAGCCAGGGGATACAGAATTCACCCCTCCACTTT
TRBJ2-2 . many TRBV4-1 CASSHHSSNTGELFF TGCGCCAGCAGCCACCACAGTTCGAACACCGGGGAGCTGTTTTTT
TRBJ2-3 . . TRBV5-1 CASSSPDGPDTQYF TGCGCCAGCAGCTCCCCCGACGGCCCAGATACGCAGTATTTT
TRBJ1-1 . . TRBV28 CASSLSAAPRTEAFF TGTGCCAGCAGTTTGAGTGCAGCTCCACGCACTGAAGCTTTCTTT
TRBJ2-1 . many TRBV7-2 CASSLSGVSYNEQFF TGTGCCAGCTCACTCTCAGGAGTCTCCTACAATGAGCAGTTCTTC
TRBJ1-2 TRBD1 many TRBV27 CASSTGGNYGYTF TGTGCCAGCAGCACAGGGGGCAACTATGGCTACACCTTC
TRBJ2-3 . . TRBV5-3 CAMSPGPVTDTQYF TGTGCCATGAGCCCTGGCCCCGTCACAGATACGCAGTATTTT
TRBJ1-1 . many TRBV4-2 CASRSGRPGVAFF TGTGCTTCGCGCTCAGGCCGCCCGGGGGTAGCTTTCTTT
TRBJ2-3 TRBD1 many TRBV20-1 CSVPTVGTGITDTQYF TGCAGTGTGCCTACGGTAGGGACAGGGATCACAGATACGCAGTATTTT
TRBJ1-5 TRBD1 . TRBV7-2 CASSTSWDRAGQPQHF TGTGCCAGCAGCACCTCCTGGGACAGGGCCGGTCAGCCCCAGCATTTT
TRBJ1-5 TRBD1 few TRBV5-1 CASSTGQGGHQPQHF TGCGCCAGCAGCACAGGACAGGGTGGCCATCAGCCCCAGCATTTT
TRBJ2-1 TRBD2 . TRBV5-1 CASSYGTSGMKEFF TGCGCCAGCAGCTACGGGACTAGCGGGATGAAGGAGTTCTTC
TRBJ2-7 TRBD2 few TRBV30 CAWSDWRAGVRSYEQYF TGTGCCTGGAGCGATTGGAGGGCGGGGGTCCGCTCCTACGAGCAGTACTTC
TRBJ2-7 TRBD1 few TRBV9 CASSGPGQAGSEQYF TGTGCCAGCAGCGGTCCGGGACAGGCGGGGTCCGAGCAGTACTTC